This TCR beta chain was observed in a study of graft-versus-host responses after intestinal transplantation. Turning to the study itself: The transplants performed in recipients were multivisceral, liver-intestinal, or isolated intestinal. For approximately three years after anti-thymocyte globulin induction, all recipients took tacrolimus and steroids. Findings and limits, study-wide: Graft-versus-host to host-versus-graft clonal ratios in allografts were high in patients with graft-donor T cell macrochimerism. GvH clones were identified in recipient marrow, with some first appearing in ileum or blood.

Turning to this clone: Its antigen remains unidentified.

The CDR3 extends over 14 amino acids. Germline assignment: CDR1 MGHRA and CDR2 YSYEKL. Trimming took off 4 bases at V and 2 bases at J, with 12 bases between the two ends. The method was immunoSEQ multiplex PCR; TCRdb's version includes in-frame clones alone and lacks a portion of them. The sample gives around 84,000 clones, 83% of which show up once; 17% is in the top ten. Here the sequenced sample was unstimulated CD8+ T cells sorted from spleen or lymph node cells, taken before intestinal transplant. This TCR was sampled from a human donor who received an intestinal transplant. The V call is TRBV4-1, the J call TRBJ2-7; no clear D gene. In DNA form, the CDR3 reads TGCGCCAGCAGCCGAGGCCCTGCGGCCTACGAGCAGTACTTC. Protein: CASSRGPAAYEQYF.